One and the same sample provided the 18 T cell receptor beta chains below, sequenced in a study of T cell responses to AZD1222 COVID-19 vaccine. Sequencing was performed with immunoSEQ multiplex PCR; in TCRdb, only in-frame clones are kept and a portion is missing. This table has fewer than 150,000 clones, 93% appearing once. This material consisted of peripheral blood, taken on day 0 of AZD1222 vaccination. All receptors come from an adult in good health.

V gene TRBV27 combines with J gene TRBJ2-2, with a tentative D call TRBD2 (6 bases). Germline V gives CDR1 MNHEY, CDR2 SMNVEV (reference sequence). This CDR3 contains 14 residues. V lost 3 bases and J lost 8, with 13 bases in between. In DNA, the CDR3 is TGTGCCAGCAGTTTTACTTGGGAGGTGGGGGAGCTGTTTTTT. Encoded protein: CASSFTWEVGELFF.

This clone was counted a single time. This chain connects TRBV6-5 to TRBJ1-2; the match to TRBD1 covers 7 bases. The CDR3 spans 15 residues. Germline loops: CDR1 MNHEY, CDR2 SVGAGI. V gave up 1 base and J gave up 3 bases; unmatched junction bases: 5. The CDR3 loop is CASSYYAGGDYGYTF. Here the CDR3 DNA reads TGTGCCAGCAGTTACTACGCAGGGGGAGACTATGGCTACACCTTC.

The rearrangement uses TRBV28 and TRBJ2-7; 7 nucleotides align to TRBD1. This CDR3 region has 14 residues. The germline gives CDR1 MDHEN, CDR2 SYDVKM. V shed 5 bases and J 7 bases; nucleotides not matched to a gene: 11. The CDR3 spells CASSRDRFPREQYF. CDR3 bases: TGTGCCAGCAGTCGGGACAGATTCCCTAGGGAGCAGTACTTC.

The V and J genes are TRBV29-1 and TRBJ2-7; 9 bases fit TRBD2. Germline V lookup: CDR1 SQVTM, CDR2 ANQGSEA. The junction had 5 bases not matched to a gene; V was cut back by 0 bases and J by 2 bases. The CDR3 spans 15 residues. CDR3 nucleotides: TGCAGCGTTGAAGATCGAGTAGCGGGGGCCTACGAGCAGTACTTC. It encodes CSVEDRVAGAYEQYF.

This rearrangement joins TRBV5-5 to TRBJ1-1; tentatively, D is TRBD1 (6 bases). The CDR3 totals 13 residues. V lost 4 bases and J 4 bases, leaving 11 bases between the germline ends. Looked up from germline, CDR1 is SGHKS and CDR2 is YYEKEE (reference sequence). CDR3 loop: CASSLRGGTEAFF. CDR3 nucleotide sequence: TGTGCCAGCAGCCTCAGGGGTGGCACTGAAGCTTTCTTT. The full variable domain, rest sourced from reference TRBV5-5 and TRBJ1-1, is DAGVTQSPTHLIKTRGQQVTLRCSPISGHKSVSWYQQVLGQGPQFIFQYYEKEERGRGNFPDRFSARQFPNYSSELNVNALLLGDSALYLCASSLRGGTEAFFGQGTRLTVV.

This chain connects TRBV6-2 or TRBV6-3 to TRBJ2-7; no definite D call. This CDR3 region has 15 residues. V lost 3 bases and J lost 7, with 19 bases in between. Germline V lookup: CDR1 MNHEY, CDR2 SVGEGT. The CDR3 reads CASSYFSETQEEQYF. DNA of the CDR3: TGTGCCAGCAGTTATTTTTCGGAGACCCAAGAAGAGCAGTACTTC.

This clone has more than one count but fewer than ten. In nucleotides, the CDR3 is TGCGCCAGCAGCTTGGCCGCGGAGGCCGGAAGGAATTCACCCCTCCACTTT. Translating it yields CASSLAAEAGRNSPLHF. The V gene is TRBV5-1, the J gene TRBJ1-6, with D hard to call. Germline CDR1 and CDR2: SGHRS and YFSETQ. The CDR3 has 17 amino acids. Trimming removed 0 bases from V and 7 bases from J, with 17 bases in between.

The chain carries TRBV19 and TRBJ1-3; 7 positions match TRBD1. The CDR3 contains 16 residues. Germline lookup yields CDR1 LNHDA and CDR2 SQIVND (reference sequence). The V segment lost 3 bases and the J segment 4 bases; nucleotides outside the gene matches: 9. The CDR3 protein is CASSISATGAGNTIYF. CDR3 bases: TGTGCCAGTAGTATCTCAGCCACAGGGGCAGGAAACACCATATATTTT. The whole variable domain, remainder taken from reference TRBV19 and TRBJ1-3, is DGGITQSPKYLFRKEGQNVTLSCEQNLNHDAMYWYRQDPGQGLRLIYYSQIVNDFQKGDIAEGYSVSREKKESFPLTVTSAQKNPTAFYLCASSISATGAGNTIYFGEGSWLTVV.

The genes are TRBV9 and TRBJ1-5; a weak D match, TRBD1 (5 bases). Germline assignment: CDR1 SGDLS and CDR2 YYNGEE. V lost 2 bases, J lost 5 bases, and 11 bases lay in between. CDR3 length equals 14 residues. CDR3 DNA sequence: TGTGCCAGCAGCGTTGGGGCAGCGGATCAGCCCCAGCATTTT. It codes for CASSVGAADQPQHF. Variable domain in full (rest from reference TRBV9 and TRBJ1-5): DSGVTQTPKHLITATGQRVTLRCSPRSGDLSVYWYQQSLDQGLQFLIQYYNGEERAKGNILERFSAQQFPDLHSELNLSSLELGDSALYFCASSVGAADQPQHFGDGTRLSIL.

The V gene is TRBV19, the J gene TRBJ2-7, with TRBD2 identical over 12 bases. The V gene's germline CDR1 is LNHDA and CDR2 SQIVND (reference sequence). The CDR3 runs 15 residues. V shed 3 bases and J 6 bases; nucleotides not matched to a gene: 6. CDR3 residues: CASSISSGRASEQYF. CDR3 sequence (DNA): TGTGCCAGTAGTATCTCTAGCGGGAGGGCGTCCGAGCAGTACTTC.

The V gene is TRBV7-2, the J gene TRBJ2-1; TRBD2 is a possible D gene (5 bases). Germline V gene data show CDR1 as SGHTA and CDR2 as FQGNSA. The CDR3 is made up of 13 amino acids. Trimming pared 3 bases from V and 3 bases from J, leaving 6 bases between. The CDR3 loop is CASSFDYYNEQFF. CDR3 coding DNA: TGTGCCAGCAGCTTCGACTACTACAATGAGCAGTTCTTC.

The sample holds one count of this clone. The chain uses TRBV28 and TRBJ2-5; D possibly corresponds to TRBD2 (7 bases). V lost 2 bases and J 5 bases, leaving 12 bases between the germline ends. The CDR3 contains 14 residues. Germline lookup yields CDR1 MDHEN and CDR2 SYDVKM. CDR3 DNA sequence: TGTGCCAGCAGTTTAGCGGGGGCTGGCGAGACCCAGTACTTC. Protein: CASSLAGAGETQYF. The full variable domain, rest sourced from reference TRBV28 and TRBJ2-5, is DVKVTQSSRYLVKRTGEKVFLECVQDMDHENMFWYRQDPGLGLRLIYFSYDVKMKEKGDIPEGYSVSREKKERFSLILESASTNQTSMYLCASSLAGAGETQYFGPGTRLLVL.

This chain uses TRBV21-1 with TRBJ2-7; the table's D call TRBD2 went unverified against the DNA. TRBV21-1 is a known pseudogene. The CDR3 sequence is 13 residues long. The CDR3 DNA is TGTGCCAGCAGCAACGGGGTCCCCTACGAGCAGTACTTC. This codes for CASSNGVPYEQYF.

J is TRBJ1-6 and V is TRBV7-3; a weak D match, TRBD1 (5 bases). CDR3 length equals 13 residues. With 3 bases removed from V and 8 bases from J, the gap between germline ends came to 8 bases. Germline V gene lookup returns CDR1 SGHTA and CDR2 FQGTGA. CDR3 loop: CASSLTADSPLHF. The CDR3 coding sequence is TGTGCCAGCAGCTTGACAGCCGATTCACCCCTCCACTTT.

This chain joins TRBV6-6 and TRBJ2-3; 8 nucleotides match TRBD2. After removal of 5 bases from V and 3 bases from J, the junction contained 10 bases not matched to a gene. Looked up from germline, CDR1 is MNHNY and CDR2 is SVGAGI (reference sequence). The CDR3 totals 16 residues. Here the CDR3 DNA reads TGTGCCAGCAGTCCCGCGCGGGGGGTGGGGACAGATACGCAGTATTTT. Encoded protein: CASSPARGVGTDTQYF.

The table lists this clone with a count of one. This rearrangement joins TRBV28 to TRBJ1-2; D gene unclear. The V end was cut by 2 bases, the J end by 2 bases, with 6 bases between. The CDR3 spans 13 residues. CDR1 MDHEN and CDR2 SYDVKM come from the germline V gene. CDR3 amino acids: CASSLVRNYGYTF. Written as DNA, the CDR3 is TGTGCCAGCAGTTTAGTGAGGAACTATGGCTACACCTTC.

This clone was recorded once. The chain combines TRBV7-9 with TRBJ1-1; D unclear. The CDR3 has 15 amino acids. Deletions cut 0 bases from V and 10 bases from J, with 18 bases between. Germline loops: CDR1 SEHNR, CDR2 FQNEAQ (reference sequence). The DNA of the CDR3 is TGTGCCAGCAGCTTAGCGCGCGGAGAGATTAATCCAGCTTTCTTT. Translating it yields CASSLARGEINPAFF. Looking up the rest from reference TRBV7-9 and TRBJ1-1 gives the full variable domain: DTGVSQNPRHKITKRGQNVTFRCDPISEHNRLYWYRQTLGQGPEFLTYFQNEAQLEKSRLLSDRFSAERPKGSFSTLEIQRTEQGDSAMYLCASSLARGEINPAFFGQGTRLTVV.

The rearrangement uses TRBV14 and TRBJ1-1; 10 nucleotides line up with TRBD1. CDR1 is SGHDN, CDR2 FVKESK, per germline. V dropped 4 bases and J dropped 4; count of bases not matched to a gene: 0. The CDR3 spans 13 residues. The CDR3 nucleotides are TGTGCCAGCAGCCGGACAGGGGGCACTGAAGCTTTCTTT. Amino acid sequence: CASSRTGGTEAFF.